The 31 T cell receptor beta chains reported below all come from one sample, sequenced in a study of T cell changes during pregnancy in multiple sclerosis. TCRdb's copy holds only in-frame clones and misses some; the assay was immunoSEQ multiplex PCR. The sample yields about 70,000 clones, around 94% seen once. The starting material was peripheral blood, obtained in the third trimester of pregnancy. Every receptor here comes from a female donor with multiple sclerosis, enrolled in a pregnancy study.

The chain's CDR3 is CASSSGTSGSLTSYEQYF. The CDR3 DNA is TGCGCCAGCAGCTCAGGGACTAGCGGGAGTCTGACCTCCTACGAGCAGTACTTC. The chain couples TRBV5-1 to TRBJ2-7; TRBD2 agrees at 14 bases. The V segment lost 3 bases and the J segment 0 bases; nucleotides outside the gene matches: 8. The CDR3 consists of 18 residues. Germline loops: CDR1 SGHRS, CDR2 YFSETQ. Looking up the rest from reference TRBV5-1 and TRBJ2-7 gives the full variable domain: KAGVTQTPRYLIKTRGQQVTLSCSPISGHRSVSWYQQTPGQGLQFLFEYFSETQRNKGNFPGRFSGRQFSNSRSEMNVSTLELGDSALYLCASSSGTSGSLTSYEQYFGPGTRLTVT.

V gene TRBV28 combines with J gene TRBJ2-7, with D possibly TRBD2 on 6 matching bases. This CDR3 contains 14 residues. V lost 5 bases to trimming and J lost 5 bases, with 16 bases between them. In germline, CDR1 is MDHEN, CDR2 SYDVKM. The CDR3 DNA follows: TGTGCCAGCAGTCCCCGACTAGTCGTCCACGAGCAGTACTTC. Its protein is CASSPRLVVHEQYF. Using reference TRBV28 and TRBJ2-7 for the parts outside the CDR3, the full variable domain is DVKVTQSSRYLVKRTGEKVFLECVQDMDHENMFWYRQDPGLGLRLIYFSYDVKMKEKGDIPEGYSVSREKKERFSLILESASTNQTSMYLCASSPRLVVHEQYFGPGTRLTVT.

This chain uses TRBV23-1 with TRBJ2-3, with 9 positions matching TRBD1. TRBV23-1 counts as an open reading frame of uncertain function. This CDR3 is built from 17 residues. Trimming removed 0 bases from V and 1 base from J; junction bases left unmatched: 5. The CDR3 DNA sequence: TGCGCCAGCAGTCAATCGGGACAGGGTAGGGGCACAGATACGCAGTATTTT. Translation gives CASSQSGQGRGTDTQYF.

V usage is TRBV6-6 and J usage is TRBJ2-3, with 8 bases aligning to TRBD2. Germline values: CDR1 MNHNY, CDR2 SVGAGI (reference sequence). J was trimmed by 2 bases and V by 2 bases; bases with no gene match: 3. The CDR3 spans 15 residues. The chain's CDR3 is CASSYTSGFTDTQYF. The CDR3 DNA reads TGTGCCAGCAGTTACACTAGCGGTTTCACAGATACGCAGTATTTT.

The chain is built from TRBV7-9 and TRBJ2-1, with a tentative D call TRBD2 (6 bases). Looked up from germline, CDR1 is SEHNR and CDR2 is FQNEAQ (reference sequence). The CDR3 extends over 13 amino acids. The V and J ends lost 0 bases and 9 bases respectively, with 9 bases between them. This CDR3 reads CASSLAGGGEQFF. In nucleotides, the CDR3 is TGTGCCAGCAGCTTAGCGGGAGGAGGTGAGCAGTTCTTC.

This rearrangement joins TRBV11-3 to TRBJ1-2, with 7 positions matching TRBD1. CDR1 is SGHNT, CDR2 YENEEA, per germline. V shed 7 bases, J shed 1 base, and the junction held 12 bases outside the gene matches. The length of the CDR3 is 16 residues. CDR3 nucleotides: TGTGCCAGCAACCACAGGGGCTCTTTCCTTAACTATGGCTACACCTTC. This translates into CASNHRGSFLNYGYTF.

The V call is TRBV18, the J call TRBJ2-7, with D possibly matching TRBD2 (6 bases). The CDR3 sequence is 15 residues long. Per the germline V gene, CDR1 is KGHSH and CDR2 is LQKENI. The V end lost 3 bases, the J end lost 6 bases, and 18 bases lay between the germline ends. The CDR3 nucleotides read TGTGCCAGCTCACCTTGGGGCGGGATACCCTCCGAGCAGTACTTC. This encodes CASSPWGGIPSEQYF.

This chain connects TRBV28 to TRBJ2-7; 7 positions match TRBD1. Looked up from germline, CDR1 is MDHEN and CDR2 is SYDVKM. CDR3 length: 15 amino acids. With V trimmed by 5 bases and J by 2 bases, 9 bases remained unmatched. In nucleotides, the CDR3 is TGTGCCAGCAGTAGATACCGGGACAGTACCTACGAGCAGTACTTC. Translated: CASSRYRDSTYEQYF.

CDR3 sequence (DNA): TGTGCCAGCAGCTACCGGGACAGGGAGGACGGGGAGCTGTTTTTT. This translates into CASSYRDREDGELFF. The chain carries TRBV5-6 and TRBJ2-2; the match to TRBD1 covers 9 bases. This CDR3 region has 15 residues. Per the germline V gene, CDR1 is SGHDT and CDR2 is YYEEEE. The V gene end was trimmed by 3 bases and the J gene end by 7 bases; junction bases not matched to a gene: 7.

The CDR3 sequence: CASRPPSAYNEQFF. The CDR3 DNA reads as TGCGCCAGCCGCCCCCCTAGCGCGTACAATGAGCAGTTCTTC. J is TRBJ2-1 and V is TRBV5-1, with D possibly TRBD2 on 6 matching bases. V dropped 7 bases and J dropped 4 bases, with 15 bases sitting between them. Germline V gene lookup returns CDR1 SGHRS and CDR2 YFSETQ. The CDR3 sequence is 14 residues long.

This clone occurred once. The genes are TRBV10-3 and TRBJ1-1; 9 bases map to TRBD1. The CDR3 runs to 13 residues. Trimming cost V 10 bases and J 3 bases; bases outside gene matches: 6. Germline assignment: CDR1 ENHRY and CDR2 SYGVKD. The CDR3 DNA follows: TGTGCCACAAGACAGGGGGGAGACACTGAAGCTTTCTTT. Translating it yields CATRQGGDTEAFF.

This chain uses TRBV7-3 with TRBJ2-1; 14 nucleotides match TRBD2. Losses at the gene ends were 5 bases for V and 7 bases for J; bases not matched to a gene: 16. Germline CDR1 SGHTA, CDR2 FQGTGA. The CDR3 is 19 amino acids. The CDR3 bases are TGTGCCAGCAGCCTTACGGGACTAGCGGGAGCTCTTTCGTTTAATGAGCAGTTCTTC. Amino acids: CASSLTGLAGALSFNEQFF.

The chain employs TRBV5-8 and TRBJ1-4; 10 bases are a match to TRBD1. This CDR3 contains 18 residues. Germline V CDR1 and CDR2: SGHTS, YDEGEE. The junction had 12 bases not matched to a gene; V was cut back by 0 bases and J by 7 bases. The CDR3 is CASSLGQGAGGGREKLFF. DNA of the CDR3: TGTGCCAGCAGCTTGGGACAGGGGGCCGGGGGAGGACGTGAAAAACTGTTTTTT.

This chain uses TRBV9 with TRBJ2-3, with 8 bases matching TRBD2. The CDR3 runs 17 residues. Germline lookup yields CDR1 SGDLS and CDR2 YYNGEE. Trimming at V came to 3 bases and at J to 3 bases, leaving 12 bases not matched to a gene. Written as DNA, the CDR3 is TGTGCCAGCAGCGGACGGATTCCGGGACTAGGGACAGATACGCAGTATTTT. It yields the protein CASSGRIPGLGTDTQYF.

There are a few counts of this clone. The CDR3 loop is CASRPAGLIYGYTF. The CDR3 nucleotides read TGTGCCAGCAGGCCCGCAGGACTGATCTATGGCTACACCTTC. The chain couples TRBV6-5 to TRBJ1-2; D remains unclear. Per the germline V gene, CDR1 is MNHEY and CDR2 is SVGAGI. Trimming took 6 bases from V and 4 from J, leaving 15 bases between them. The CDR3 sequence is 14 residues long.

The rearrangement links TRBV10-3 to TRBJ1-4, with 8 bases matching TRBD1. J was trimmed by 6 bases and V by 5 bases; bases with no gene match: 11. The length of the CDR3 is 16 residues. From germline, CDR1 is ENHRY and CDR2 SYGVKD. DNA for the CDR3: TGTGCCATCAGTCCTACAAAACAGGGGGTGGATGAAAAACTGTTTTTT. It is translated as CAISPTKQGVDEKLFF.

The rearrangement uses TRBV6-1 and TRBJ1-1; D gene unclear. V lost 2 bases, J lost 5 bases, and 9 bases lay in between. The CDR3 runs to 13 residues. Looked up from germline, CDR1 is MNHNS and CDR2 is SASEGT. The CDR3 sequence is CASSEIWATEAFF. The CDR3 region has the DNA TGTGCCAGCAGTGAAATCTGGGCAACTGAAGCTTTCTTT.

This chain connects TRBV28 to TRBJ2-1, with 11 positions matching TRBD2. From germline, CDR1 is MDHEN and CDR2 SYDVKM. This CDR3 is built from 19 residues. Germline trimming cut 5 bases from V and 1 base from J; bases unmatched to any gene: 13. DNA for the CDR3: TGTGCCAGCAGTCTTCCGACTAGCGGGATAATGAATTCCTACAATGAGCAGTTCTTC. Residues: CASSLPTSGIMNSYNEQFF. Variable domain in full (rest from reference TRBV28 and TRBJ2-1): DVKVTQSSRYLVKRTGEKVFLECVQDMDHENMFWYRQDPGLGLRLIYFSYDVKMKEKGDIPEGYSVSREKKERFSLILESASTNQTSMYLCASSLPTSGIMNSYNEQFFGPGTRLTVL.

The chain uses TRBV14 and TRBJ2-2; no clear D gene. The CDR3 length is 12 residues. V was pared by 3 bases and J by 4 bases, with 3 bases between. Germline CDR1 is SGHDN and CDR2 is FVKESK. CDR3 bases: TGTGCCAGCAGCCATCGCACCGGGGAGCTGTTTTTT. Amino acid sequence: CASSHRTGELFF.

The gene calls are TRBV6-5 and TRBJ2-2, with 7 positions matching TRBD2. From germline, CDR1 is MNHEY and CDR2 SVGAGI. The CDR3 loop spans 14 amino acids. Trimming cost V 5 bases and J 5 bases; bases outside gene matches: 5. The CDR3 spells CASSRGLTTGELFF. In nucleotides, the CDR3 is TGTGCCAGCAGTAGGGGACTAACAACCGGGGAGCTGTTTTTT.

The CDR3 here is CAWIPREMNEQFF. The DNA for the CDR3 is TGTGCCTGGATCCCGCGGGAGATGAATGAGCAGTTCTTC. The rearrangement uses TRBV30 and TRBJ2-1, with TRBD2 identical over 7 bases. The germline V gene encodes CDR1 GTSNPN and CDR2 SVGIG (reference sequence). Germline trimming cut 4 bases from V and 7 bases from J; bases unmatched to any gene: 7. The CDR3 sequence is 13 residues long.

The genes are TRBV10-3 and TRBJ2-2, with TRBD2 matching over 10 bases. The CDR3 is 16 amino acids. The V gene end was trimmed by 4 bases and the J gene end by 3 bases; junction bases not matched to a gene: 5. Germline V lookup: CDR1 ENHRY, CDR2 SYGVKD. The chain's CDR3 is CAISGIAGGHTGELFF. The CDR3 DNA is TGTGCCATCAGTGGGATAGCGGGAGGACACACCGGGGAGCTGTTTTTT.

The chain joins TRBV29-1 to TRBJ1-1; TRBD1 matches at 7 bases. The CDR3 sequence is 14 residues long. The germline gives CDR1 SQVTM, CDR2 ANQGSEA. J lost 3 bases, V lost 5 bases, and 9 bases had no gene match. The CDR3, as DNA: TGCAGCGTTCAGACAGGGTCCCGTGACACTGAAGCTTTCTTT. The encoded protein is CSVQTGSRDTEAFF.

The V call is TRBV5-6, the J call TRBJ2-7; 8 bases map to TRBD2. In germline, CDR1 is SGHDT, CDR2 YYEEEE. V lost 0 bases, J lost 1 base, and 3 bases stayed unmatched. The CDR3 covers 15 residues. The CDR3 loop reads CASSLGLAISYEQYF. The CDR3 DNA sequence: TGTGCCAGCAGCTTGGGACTAGCGATATCCTACGAGCAGTACTTC.

CDR3 bases: TGTGCCAGCAGCTTGGGAGGGGGAGCCTACAATGAGCAGTTCTTC. This codes for CASSLGGGAYNEQFF. J is TRBJ2-1 and V is TRBV5-8; D may be TRBD1 (6 bases). The CDR3 totals 15 residues. V lost 0 bases, J lost 2 bases, and 9 bases lay in between. The germline CDR1 and CDR2 sequences are SGHTS and YDEGEE.

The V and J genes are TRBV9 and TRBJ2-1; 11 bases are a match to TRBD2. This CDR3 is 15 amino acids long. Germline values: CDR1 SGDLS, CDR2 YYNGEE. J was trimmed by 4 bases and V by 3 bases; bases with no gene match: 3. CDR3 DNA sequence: TGTGCCAGCAGCGCCGGGACTAGCGGTTACAATGAGCAGTTCTTC. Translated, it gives CASSAGTSGYNEQFF.

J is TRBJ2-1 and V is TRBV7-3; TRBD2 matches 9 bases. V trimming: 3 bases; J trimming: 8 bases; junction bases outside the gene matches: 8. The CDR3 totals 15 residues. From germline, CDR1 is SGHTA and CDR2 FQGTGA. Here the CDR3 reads CASSLRLAENDEQFF. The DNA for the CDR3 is TGTGCCAGCAGCTTGAGACTAGCGGAAAACGATGAGCAGTTCTTC.

This CDR3 reads CASNYRESTIEAFF. The CDR3 DNA is TGTGCCAGCAATTATCGAGAGAGTACGATTGAAGCTTTCTTT. The genes are TRBV21-1 and TRBJ1-1. TRBV21-1 has pseudogene status. The CDR3 has 14 residues.

As DNA, the CDR3 is TGTGCCAGCAGCTTGGAAGGGACTAGCAACCGGGAGCTGTTTTTT. This codes for CASSLEGTSNRELFF. The rearrangement uses TRBV5-5 and TRBJ2-2, with 9 bases matching TRBD2. Germline V gene lookup returns CDR1 SGHKS and CDR2 YYEKEE (reference sequence). J gave up 9 bases and V 0 bases, and 6 bases lay outside the gene matches. CDR3 length: 15 amino acids.

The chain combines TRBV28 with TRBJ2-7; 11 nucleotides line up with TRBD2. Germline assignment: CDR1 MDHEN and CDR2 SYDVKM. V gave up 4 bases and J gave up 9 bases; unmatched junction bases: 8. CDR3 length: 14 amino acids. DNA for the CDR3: TGTGCCAGCAGTTCCACCGGACTAGCGGGTGTGCAGTACTTC. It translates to CASSSTGLAGVQYF.

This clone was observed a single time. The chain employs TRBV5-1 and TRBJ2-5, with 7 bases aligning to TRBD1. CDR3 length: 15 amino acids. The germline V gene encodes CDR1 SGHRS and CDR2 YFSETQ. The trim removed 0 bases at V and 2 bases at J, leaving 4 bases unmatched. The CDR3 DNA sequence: TGCGCCAGCAGCTTGGAAGGGGGCCGGCAAGAGACCCAGTACTTC. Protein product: CASSLEGGRQETQYF.